The clone carrying this T cell receptor beta chain was detected only a few times. Its target is not known. The sample originates from a study of a mutant IDH1 vaccine in newly diagnosed glioma. Study-wide background: There were approximately 62% males and roughly 38% females among treated patients, whose mean age was approximately 40 years.

Germline V lookup: CDR1 LGHNA, CDR2 YSLEER. The CDR3 consists of 15 residues. The ends were cut back, 4 bases at V and 8 bases at J, with 20 bases in the middle. Time point denoted: week 5, during vaccination. A single vaccine dose contained 300 ug of mutant IDH1 20-mer peptide, and topical imiquimod was used with it. The protocol was immunoSEQ multiplex PCR, while the TCRdb copy is restricted to in-frame clones and leaves out a portion. This sample carries around 52,000 clones, about nine tenths of them seen once, and the ten largest clones take about 4.6%. The sequence was collected from a middle-aged woman with glioma. The specimen was PBMCs, collected from a glioma patient whose treatment included an IDH1 peptide vaccine. The rearrangement uses TRBV4-3 and TRBJ1-1; no definite D call. The CDR3 here is CASSRWGYGEGEAFF. CDR3 in DNA: TGCGCCAGCAGCCGATGGGGTTACGGGGAGGGAGAAGCTTTCTTT.